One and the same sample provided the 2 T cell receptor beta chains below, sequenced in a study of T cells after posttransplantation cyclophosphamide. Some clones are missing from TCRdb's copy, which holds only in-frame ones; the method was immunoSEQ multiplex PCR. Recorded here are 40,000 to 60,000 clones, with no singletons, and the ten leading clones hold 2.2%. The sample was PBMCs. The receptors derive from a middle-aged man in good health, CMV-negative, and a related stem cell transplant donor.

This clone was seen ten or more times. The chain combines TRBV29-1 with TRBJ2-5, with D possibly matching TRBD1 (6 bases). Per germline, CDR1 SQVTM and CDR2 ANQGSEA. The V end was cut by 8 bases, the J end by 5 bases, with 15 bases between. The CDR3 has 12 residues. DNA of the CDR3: TGCAGCTCTGGGTATGGACAGGAGACCCAGTACTTC. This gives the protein CSSGYGQETQYF.

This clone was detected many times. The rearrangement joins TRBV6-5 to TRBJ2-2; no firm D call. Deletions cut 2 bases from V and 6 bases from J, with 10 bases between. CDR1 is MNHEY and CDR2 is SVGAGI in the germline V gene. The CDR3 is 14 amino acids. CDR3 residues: CASSYGMQAGELFF. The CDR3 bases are TGTGCCAGCAGTTACGGTATGCAGGCCGGGGAGCTGTTTTTT.